The source of this TCR beta chain is a study of blood T cell repertoires in COVID-19. Whole-study context: PBMCs, B-cell-depleted T cells, or T cells provided the cDNA or gDNA that made up the material.

V was pared by 0 bases and J by 3 bases, with 10 bases between. This CDR3 is built from 15 residues. Authors' methods: Estimation of nucleated cell counts relied on the amplification of reference gene primers. Some clones are missing from TCRdb's copy, which holds only in-frame ones; the method was immunoSEQ multiplex PCR. That table gives V, J and clone size, and the DNA gave D and trimming. The sample consists of 200,000 to 250,000 clones, more than 75% of them appearing once. The receptor comes from a man aged 50 to 59 who had recovered from COVID-19. Input material: peripheral blood. The chain has TRBV23-1 and TRBJ2-3; D perhaps matches TRBD2 (6 bases). TRBV23-1 is recorded as an ORF, its role being uncertain. The CDR3 loop reads CASSQSSRGTDTQYF. The CDR3, as DNA: TGCGCCAGCAGTCAATCGAGTCGGGGGACAGATACGCAGTATTTT.